A single T cell receptor (beta chain) is shown here with its context. Participants had chemo-refractory metastatic non-small-cell lung cancer and were treated with focal radiation plus ipilimumab CTLA-4 blockade. These data belong to a study of radiotherapy plus CTLA-4 blockade in lung cancer. Here immunoSEQ multiplex PCR was the method, and the copy in TCRdb shows in-frame clones only, minus some. The table records fewer than 65,000 clones, approximately 84% of them present only once. This sequence was found in a human donor with non-small cell lung cancer whose response to radiotherapy plus ipilimumab could not be evaluated. The sample was peripheral blood, taken from a patient treated with radiotherapy plus ipilimumab.

The CDR3 is CASSKIRVTDDYGNTIYF. As DNA, the CDR3 is TGTGCCAGCAGCAAAATTAGGGTCACCGACGACTATGGAAACACCATATATTTT. The chain carries TRBV7-2 and TRBJ1-3; no reliable D call. V gave up 5 bases and J gave up 3 bases, with 23 bases separating them. The length of the CDR3 is 18 residues. The V gene's germline CDR1 is SGHTA and CDR2 FQGNSA.